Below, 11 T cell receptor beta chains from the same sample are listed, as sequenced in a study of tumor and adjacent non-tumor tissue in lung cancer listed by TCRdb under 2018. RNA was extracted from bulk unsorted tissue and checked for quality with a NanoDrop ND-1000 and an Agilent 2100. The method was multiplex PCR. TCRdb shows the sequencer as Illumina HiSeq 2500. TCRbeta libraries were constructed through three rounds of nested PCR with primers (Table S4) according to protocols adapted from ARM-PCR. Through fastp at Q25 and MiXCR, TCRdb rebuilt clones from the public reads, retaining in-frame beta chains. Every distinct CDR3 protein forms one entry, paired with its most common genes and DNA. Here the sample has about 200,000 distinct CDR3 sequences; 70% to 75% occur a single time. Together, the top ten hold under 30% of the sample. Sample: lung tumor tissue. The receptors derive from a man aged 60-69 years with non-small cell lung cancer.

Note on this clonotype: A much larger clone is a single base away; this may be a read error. The CDR3 spells CSVVRGSRETQYF. CDR3 DNA: TGCAGCGTTGTACGGGGCAGCCGGGAGACCCAGTACTTC. The V and J genes are TRBV29-1 and TRBJ2-5; either TRBD1 or TRBD2 may fit D (5 bases each). Germline loops: CDR1 SQVTM, CDR2 ANQGSEA. The CDR3 consists of 13 residues. Deletions cut 4 bases from V and 5 bases from J, with 14 bases between.

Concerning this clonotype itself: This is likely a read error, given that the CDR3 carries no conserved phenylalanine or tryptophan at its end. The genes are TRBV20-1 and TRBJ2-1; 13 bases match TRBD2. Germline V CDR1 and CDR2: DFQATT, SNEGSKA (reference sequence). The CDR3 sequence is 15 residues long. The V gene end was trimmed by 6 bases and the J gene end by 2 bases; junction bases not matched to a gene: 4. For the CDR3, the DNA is TGCAGTGCCACTAGCGGGAGGGGAACCTACAATGAGCAGTTCCTC. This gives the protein CSATSGRGTYNEQFL.

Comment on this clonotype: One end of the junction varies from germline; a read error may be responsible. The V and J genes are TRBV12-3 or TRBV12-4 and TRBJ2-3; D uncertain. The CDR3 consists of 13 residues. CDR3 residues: CTSTPVSTDTHYF. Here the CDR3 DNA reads TGTACCAGCACCCCCGTTAGCACCGATACGCACTATTTT.

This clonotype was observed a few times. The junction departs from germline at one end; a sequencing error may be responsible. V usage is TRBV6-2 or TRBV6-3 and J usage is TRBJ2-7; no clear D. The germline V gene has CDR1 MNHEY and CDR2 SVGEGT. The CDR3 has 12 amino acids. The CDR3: CVSSYAAYEQYF. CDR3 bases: TGTGTCAGCAGTTACGCCGCCTACGAGCAGTACTTC.

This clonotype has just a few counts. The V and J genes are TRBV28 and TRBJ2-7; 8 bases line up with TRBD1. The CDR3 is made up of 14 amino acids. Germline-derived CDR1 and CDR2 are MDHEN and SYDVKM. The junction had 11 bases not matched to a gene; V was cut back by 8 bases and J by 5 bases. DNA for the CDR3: TGTGCCAGCCGACAAGAGGACAGGGTTAACGAGCAGTACTTC. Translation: CASRQEDRVNEQYF.

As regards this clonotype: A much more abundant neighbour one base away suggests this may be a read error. The CDR3 bases are TGCAGTGCTGAGCCCTCTGGGGACAACGTCCTGACTTTC. Its protein product is CSAEPSGDNVLTF. The V and J genes are TRBV20-1 and TRBJ2-6; D is undetermined. Per the germline V gene, CDR1 is DFQATT and CDR2 is SNEGSKA (reference sequence). CDR3 size: 13 residues.

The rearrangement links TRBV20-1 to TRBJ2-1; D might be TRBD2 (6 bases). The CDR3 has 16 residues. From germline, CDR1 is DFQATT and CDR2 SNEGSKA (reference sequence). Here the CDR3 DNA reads TGCAATGATAGCAACCTGGGAACTAGCCGACACAATGAGCAGTTCTTC. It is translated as CNDSNLGTSRHNEQFF.

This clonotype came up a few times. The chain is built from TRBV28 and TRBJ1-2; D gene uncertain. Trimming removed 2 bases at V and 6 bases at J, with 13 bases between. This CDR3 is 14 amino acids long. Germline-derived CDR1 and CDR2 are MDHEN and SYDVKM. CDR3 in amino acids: CASSLQAGPHGYTF. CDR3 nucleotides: TGTGCCAGCAGTTTACAGGCAGGACCCCATGGCTACACCTTC.

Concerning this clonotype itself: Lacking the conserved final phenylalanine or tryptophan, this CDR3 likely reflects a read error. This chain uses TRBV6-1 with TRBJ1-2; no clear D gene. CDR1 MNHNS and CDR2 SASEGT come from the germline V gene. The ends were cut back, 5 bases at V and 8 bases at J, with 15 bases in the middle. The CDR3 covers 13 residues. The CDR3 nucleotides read TGTGCCAGCAGTCCCCGAAGGACCTCCGGCTACACCTTA. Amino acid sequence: CASSPRRTSGYTL.

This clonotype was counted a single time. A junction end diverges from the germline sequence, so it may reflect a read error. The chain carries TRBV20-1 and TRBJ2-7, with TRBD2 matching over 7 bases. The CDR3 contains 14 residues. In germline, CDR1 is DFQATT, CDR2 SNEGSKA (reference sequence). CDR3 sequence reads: CSARGGEGSWEHYF. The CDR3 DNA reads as TGCAGTGCTAGAGGGGGGGAGGGTAGTTGGGAGCATTACTTC.

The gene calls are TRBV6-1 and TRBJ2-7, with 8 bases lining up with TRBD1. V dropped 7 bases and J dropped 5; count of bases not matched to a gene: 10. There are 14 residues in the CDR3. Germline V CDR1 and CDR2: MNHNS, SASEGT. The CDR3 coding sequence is TGTGCCAGCAATGGAGATGGGACAGGCGACGAGCAGTACTTC. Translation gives CASNGDGTGDEQYF.